This T cell receptor beta chain was identified in a study of T cell changes during pregnancy in multiple sclerosis. Clones were read by immunoSEQ multiplex PCR, and TCRdb kept only the in-frame ones, dropping some. The table has 100,000 or so clones, about 94% seen once. CDR1 and CDR2 from the germline V gene are MGHRA and YSYEKL. CDR3 length equals 14 residues. V was pared by 1 base and J by 0 bases, with 4 bases between. Sequencing used peripheral blood, obtained after pregnancy. The chain couples TRBV4-1 to TRBJ1-5; the D is unclear. The sequence was obtained from a female donor in good health, enrolled as a control in a pregnancy study. Here the CDR3 reads CASSQGPSNQPQHF. The DNA for the CDR3 is TGCGCCAGCAGCCAAGGGCCTAGCAATCAGCCCCAGCATTTT.